The clone carrying this T cell receptor beta chain was counted a few times. The target antigen is unknown. The CDR3 is 16 residues long. Trimming took 4 bases from V and 6 from J; bases not matched to a gene: 12. CDR1 is MDHEN and CDR2 is SYDVKM in the germline V gene. The data are from a study of T cell responses to AZD1222 COVID-19 vaccine. Study-wide results and limits: Most donors were white British, females outnumbered males, and clonal diversity was possibly underestimated. Among those given AZD1222, only 5 to 7 were seropositive at baseline. Spike-specific TCR breadth rose after two AZD1222 doses, and depth rose as well.

Measured with immunoSEQ multiplex PCR; TCRdb has only the in-frame clones, and not every one. The sample yields 45,000 to 60,000 clones, 87% seen once. The clonotype was recovered from an adult in good health. The chain recombines TRBV28 with TRBJ2-7; TRBD1 agrees at 10 bases. This material consisted of peripheral blood, taken on day 0 of AZD1222 vaccination. As DNA, the CDR3 is TGTGCCAGCAGTTCTCCACCCGGGACAGGGGCGGGCGAGCAGTACTTC. This translates into CASSSPPGTGAGEQYF. The entire variable domain, with the rest obtained from reference TRBV28 and TRBJ2-7, is as follows: DVKVTQSSRYLVKRTGEKVFLECVQDMDHENMFWYRQDPGLGLRLIYFSYDVKMKEKGDIPEGYSVSREKKERFSLILESASTNQTSMYLCASSSPPGTGAGEQYFGPGTRLTVT.